This TCR beta chain came from a study of T cells after yellow fever vaccination. Study-wide points: Researchers report a weaker secondary response that nonetheless peaked faster, day 5 versus 15. The CD4 and CD8 compartments had a small share of their clonotypes in common.

To note about this clonotype: Antigen unknown.

Generation of TCR cDNA used 5'RACE template switching (which added a universal primer site and UMIs). TCRdb passed the 5' RACE reads through MiXCR, listing each CDR3 protein once. The table has some 560,000 distinct CDR3 sequences, around a sixth seen once. The germline V gene encodes CDR1 SGHTA and CDR2 FQGNSA. After removal of 8 bases from V and 4 bases from J, the junction contained 8 bases not matched to a gene. The CDR3 length is 14 residues. The clonotype originates from a man in his late teens or twenties who received the YFV17D yellow fever vaccine. V and J are TRBV7-2 and TRBJ2-3, with TRBD2 matching over 8 bases. The sample in question was PBMCs, obtained roughly 5 days after the first yellow fever vaccination. CDR3 coding DNA: TGTGCCAGCCCCGGCGGGGGGCGCTCAGATACGCAGTATTTT. This sequence encodes CASPGGGRSDTQYF.